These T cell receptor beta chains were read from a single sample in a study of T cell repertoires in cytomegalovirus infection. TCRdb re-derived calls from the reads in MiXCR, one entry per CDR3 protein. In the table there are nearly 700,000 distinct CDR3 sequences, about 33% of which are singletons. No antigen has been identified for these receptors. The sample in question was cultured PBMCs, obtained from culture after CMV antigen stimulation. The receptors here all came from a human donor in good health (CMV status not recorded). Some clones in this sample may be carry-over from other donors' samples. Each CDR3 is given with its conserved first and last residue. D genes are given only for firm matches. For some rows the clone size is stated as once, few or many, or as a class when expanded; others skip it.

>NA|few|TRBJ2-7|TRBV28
TGTGCCAGCAGTTTTAAGGACTACCGATTTTCCGAGCAGTACTTC
CASSFKDYRFSEQYF
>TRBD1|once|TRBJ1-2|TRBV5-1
TGCGCCAGCAGCTTGGGTACATGGGACAGCCGCCAGGATGGCTACACCTTC
CASSLGTWDSRQDGYTF
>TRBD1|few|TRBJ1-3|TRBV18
TGTGCCAGCTCACCACTTCCAACGACAGGGGCTGAAAACACCATATATTTT
CASSPLPTTGAENTIYF
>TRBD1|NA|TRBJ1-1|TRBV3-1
TGTGCCAGCAGCCAGGACAGGGGGATGAACACTGAAGCTTTCTTT
CASSQDRGMNTEAFF
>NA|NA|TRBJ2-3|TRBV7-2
TGTGCCAGCAGCTTCGCAGGGGGGGGTACGCAGTATTTT
CASSFAGGGTQYF
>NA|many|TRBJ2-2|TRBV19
TGTGCCAGTAGGCGGGACAGGAACACCGGGGAGCTGTTTTTT
CASRRDRNTGELFF
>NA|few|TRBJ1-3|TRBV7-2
TGTGCCAGCAGCTTCGCGCTCTCTGGAAACACCATATATTTT
CASSFALSGNTIYF
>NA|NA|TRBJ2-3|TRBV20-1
TGCAGTGCTAGGGGCCGGGACACACCAGGCGGGACGCAGTATTTT
CSARGRDTPGGTQYF
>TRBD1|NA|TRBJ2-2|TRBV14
TGTGCCAGCAGCGTACAGGGGGACACCGGGGAGCTGTTTTTT
CASSVQGDTGELFF
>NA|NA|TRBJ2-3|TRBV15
TGTGCCACCAGCTTTGCTTTAAGCGGCACAGATACGCAGTATTTT
CATSFALSGTDTQYF
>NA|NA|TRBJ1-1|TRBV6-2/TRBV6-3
TGTGCCACTTCCAGGGCCACTGAAGCTTTCTTT
CATSRATEAFF
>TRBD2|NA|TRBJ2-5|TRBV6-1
TGTGCCAGCAGTGACAGCGGGGTAGGGACCCAGTACTTC
CASSDSGVGTQYF
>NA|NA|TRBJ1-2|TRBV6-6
TGTGCCAGCACCAGACCGGGCGGAAACTATGGCTACACCTTC
CASTRPGGNYGYTF
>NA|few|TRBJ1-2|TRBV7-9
TGTGCCAGCAGCTCCATAGGCGAGAATGGCTACACCTTC
CASSSIGENGYTF
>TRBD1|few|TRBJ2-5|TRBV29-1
TGCAGCGCCTCCGGGACAGGGGAAGAGACCCAGTACTTC
CSASGTGEETQYF
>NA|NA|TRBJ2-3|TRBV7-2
TGTGCCAGCAGCACCCGGATGGGATTCACAGATACGCAGTATTTT
CASSTRMGFTDTQYF
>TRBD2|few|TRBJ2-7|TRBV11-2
TGTGCCAGCAGGTCCGGGGAGGGCTACGAGCAGTACTTC
CASRSGEGYEQYF
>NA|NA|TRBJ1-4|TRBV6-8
TGTGCCAGCAGTTATGGCTTGGAGGAAAAACTGTTTTTT
CASSYGLEEKLFF
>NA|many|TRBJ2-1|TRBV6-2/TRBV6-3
TGTGCCAGCAGTTACTCGGAGGGAGTGGGGCACAATGAGCAGTTCTTC
CASSYSEGVGHNEQFF
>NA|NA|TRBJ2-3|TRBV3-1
TGTGCCAGCAGCCAAGATGCGGGCACAGATACGCAGTATTTT
CASSQDAGTDTQYF
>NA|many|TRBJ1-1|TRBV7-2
TGTGCCAGCAGCAATTACCGACGGGCGACTGAAGCTTTCTTT
CASSNYRRATEAFF
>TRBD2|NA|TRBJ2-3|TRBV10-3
TGTGCCATCAGTGCGACTAGCGGGGACACAGATACGCAGTATTTT
CAISATSGDTDTQYF
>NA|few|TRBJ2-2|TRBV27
TGTGCCAGCAGTTTACGGCGCATCGGACCGACCGGGGAGCTGTTTTTT
CASSLRRIGPTGELFF
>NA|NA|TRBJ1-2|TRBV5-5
TGTGCCAGCAGCCTACGGGACTTCTATGGCTACACCTTC
CASSLRDFYGYTF
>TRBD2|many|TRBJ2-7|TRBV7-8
TGTGCCAGCAGCCCGCCCCCTTGGCTAGCGGGGACCCAAACCGAGCAGTACTTC
CASSPPPWLAGTQTEQYF
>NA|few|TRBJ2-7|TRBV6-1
TGTGCCAGCAGTGAGGACAGCCTCTCCTACGAGCAGTACTTC
CASSEDSLSYEQYF
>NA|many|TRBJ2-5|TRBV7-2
TGTGCCAGCAGCTCGCCGAATACTCTGGGAGAGACCCAGTACTTC
CASSSPNTLGETQYF
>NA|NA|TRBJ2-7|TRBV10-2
TGCGCCAGCAGTGACAGCCAAATTTCCTACGAGCAGTACTTC
CASSDSQISYEQYF
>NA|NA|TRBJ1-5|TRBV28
TGTGCCAGCCAAGCTCTCACTCTAGCCCAGCATTTT
CASQALTLAQHF
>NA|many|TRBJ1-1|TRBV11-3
TGTGCCAGCAGCTCTGGGGGAAGCTACACTGAAGCTTTCTTT
CASSSGGSYTEAFF
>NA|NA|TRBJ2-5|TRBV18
TGTGCCAGCTCACCACCCGCCCTCCTATTTCAGTACTTC
CASSPPALLFQYF
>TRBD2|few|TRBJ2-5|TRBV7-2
TGTGCCAGCAGCCCTCAAAGTAGCGGGAGTAAAGAGACCCAGTACTTC
CASSPQSSGSKETQYF
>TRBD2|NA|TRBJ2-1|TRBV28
TGTGCCAGCAGCTGGAGCGGGGGGGCTATGTATGAGCAGTTCTTC
CASSWSGGAMYEQFF
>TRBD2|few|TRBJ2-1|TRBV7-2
TGTGCCAGCAGTCAACTAGCGACCACTTACAATGAGCAGTTCTTC
CASSQLATTYNEQFF
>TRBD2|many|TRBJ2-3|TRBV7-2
TGTGCCAGCAGCCCTAGCGGGGGACCCACAGATACGCAGTATTTT
CASSPSGGPTDTQYF
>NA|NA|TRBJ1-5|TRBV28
TGTGCCAGCAGCCCTTTACAGGGTAGCAATCAGCCCCAGCATTTT
CASSPLQGSNQPQHF
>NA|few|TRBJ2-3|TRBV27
TGTGCCAGCAGTTTAGTAGGGGTTGGAGATACGCAGTATTTT
CASSLVGVGDTQYF
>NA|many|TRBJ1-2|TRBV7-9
TGTGCCAGCAGCCCGGAAGGGGGGAGAGCAAATGGCTACACCTTC
CASSPEGGRANGYTF
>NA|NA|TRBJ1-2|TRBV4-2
TGTGCCAGCAGCCAACCAAAGCAGGGACCTAACTATGGCTACACCTTC
CASSQPKQGPNYGYTF
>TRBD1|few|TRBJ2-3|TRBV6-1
TGTGCCAGCAGTGAGAGGGGGAGACAGGGGAAAGATACGCAGTATTTT
CASSERGRQGKDTQYF
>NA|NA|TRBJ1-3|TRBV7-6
TGTGCCAGGCGGGGGAGGACTGGAAACACCATATATTTT
CARRGRTGNTIYF
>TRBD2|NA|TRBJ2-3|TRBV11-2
TGTGCCAGCAGCTTACGGACTAGCGGGGGGGTCACAGATACGCAGTATTTT
CASSLRTSGGVTDTQYF
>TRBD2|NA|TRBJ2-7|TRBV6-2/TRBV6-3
TGTGCCAGCAGTTACTCGTTCGGCGGGGGGGGCTCCTACGAGCAGTACTTC
CASSYSFGGGGSYEQYF
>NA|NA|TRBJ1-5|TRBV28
TGTGCCAGCAGCCGCGGGGCAGGGTCGGGCAATCAGCCCCAGCATTTT
CASSRGAGSGNQPQHF
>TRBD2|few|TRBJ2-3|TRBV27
TGTGCCAGCAGACGAGACTGGGGGGGGACAGATACGCAGTATTTT
CASRRDWGGTDTQYF